These 27 T cell receptor beta chains were sequenced from one sample in a study of CD8+ T cells in alopecia areata. Sequencing templates came from extracted RNA that was reverse transcribed into cDNA. Clones were sequenced by immunoSEQ multiplex PCR, and TCRdb holds only the in-frame ones, with some missing. Found here are under 250,000 clones, approximately 53% of them singletons; the top ten hold over 4%. Sequenced sample: CD8+ T cells sorted from blood. The receptors originated from a human donor in good health.

The sample holds a few counts of this clone. This chain links TRBV9 with TRBJ2-3; D is perhaps TRBD1 or TRBD2 (5 bases each). Germline loops: CDR1 SGDLS, CDR2 YYNGEE. V lost 0 bases to trimming and J lost 3 bases, with 8 bases between them. The CDR3 length is 14 residues. In nucleotides, the CDR3 is TGTGCCAGCAGCGTAGTAGAGGGGACAGATACGCAGTATTTT. This translates into CASSVVEGTDTQYF. The full variable domain, rest sourced from reference TRBV9 and TRBJ2-3, is DSGVTQTPKHLITATGQRVTLRCSPRSGDLSVYWYQQSLDQGLQFLIQYYNGEERAKGNILERFSAQQFPDLHSELNLSSLELGDSALYFCASSVVEGTDTQYFGPGTRLTVL.

The chain recombines TRBV7-8 with TRBJ1-5; D unclear. This CDR3 comprises 16 residues. V was shortened by 5 bases and J by 2 bases, with 16 bases between the two germline ends. Germline CDR1 SGHVS, CDR2 FQNEAQ. CDR3 coding DNA: TGTGCCAGCAGCCCACCCCCCCAAGAAGGCAATCAGCCCCAGCATTTT. Protein sequence: CASSPPPQEGNQPQHF.

The CDR3 DNA reads TGTGCCTGGAATGTTGGGGTCGAGCAGTACTTC. Translation: CAWNVGVEQYF. V is TRBV30 and J is TRBJ2-7; no clear D gene. Germline CDR1 is GTSNPN and CDR2 is SVGIG (reference sequence). V dropped 4 bases and J dropped 6 bases, with 10 bases sitting between them. The CDR3 is 11 residues long. The entire variable domain, with the rest obtained from reference TRBV30 and TRBJ2-7, is as follows: SQTIHQWPATLVQPVGSPLSLECTVEGTSNPNLYWYRQAAGRGLQLLFYSVGIGQISSEVPQNLSASRPQDRQFILSSKKLLLSDSGFYLCAWNVGVEQYFGPGTRLTVT.

The J gene is TRBJ1-2, the V gene TRBV14; D is perhaps TRBD1 (5 bases). The CDR3 loop spans 16 amino acids. V was cut by 1 base and J by 0 bases, with 12 bases left in between. CDR1 and CDR2 from the germline V gene are SGHDN and FVKESK. The CDR3 DNA sequence: TGTGCCAGCAGCCAAGCCCCGGGAGGGGCTAACTATGGCTACACCTTC. Residues: CASSQAPGGANYGYTF.

This clone has more than one count but fewer than ten. The chain is built from TRBV29-1 and TRBJ2-7; 8 bases map to TRBD1. Germline CDR1 is SQVTM and CDR2 is ANQGSEA. Trimming took 6 bases from V and 0 from J; bases not matched to a gene: 4. The CDR3 totals 13 residues. The CDR3 reads CSVGQAISYEQYF. For the CDR3, the DNA is TGCAGCGTGGGACAGGCCATCTCCTACGAGCAGTACTTC.

This chain connects TRBV5-1 to TRBJ1-1; D ambiguous. This CDR3 region has 15 residues. V shed 0 bases and J shed 0 bases, with 9 bases lying between them. The germline gives CDR1 SGHRS, CDR2 YFSETQ. The CDR3 protein is CASSLEGGLNTEAFF. The CDR3 bases are TGCGCCAGCAGCTTGGAGGGCGGTCTGAACACTGAAGCTTTCTTT.

The rearrangement uses TRBV2 and TRBJ1-1, with 7 nucleotides matching TRBD1. This CDR3 is 14 amino acids long. The germline CDR1 and CDR2 sequences are SNHLY and FYNNEI. V lost 10 bases and J lost 1; bases outside the gene matches: 9. This chain's CDR3 is CATDQGQTNTEAFF. The CDR3, as DNA: TGTGCCACCGACCAGGGACAGACGAACACTGAAGCTTTCTTT. Using reference TRBV2 and TRBJ1-1 for the parts outside the CDR3, the full variable domain is EPEVTQTPSHQVTQMGQEVILRCVPISNHLYFYWYRQILGQKVEFLVSFYNNEISEKSEIFDDQFSVERPDGSNFTLKIRSTKLEDSAMYFCATDQGQTNTEAFFGQGTRLTVV.

The chain joins TRBV25-1 to TRBJ1-6; D is possibly TRBD1 (6 bases). The CDR3 has 14 amino acids. The germline gives CDR1 MGHDK, CDR2 SYGVNS. V lost 5 bases and J 5 bases, leaving 10 bases between the germline ends. CDR3 bases: TGTGCCAGCAGTTGGGGGCTCGATAATTCACCCCTCCACTTT. This sequence encodes CASSWGLDNSPLHF.

V and J are TRBV29-1 and TRBJ1-2; D not certain. Trimming shortened V by 1 base and J by 4 bases, and 10 bases separated the two germline ends. This CDR3 is built from 13 residues. Germline CDR1 reads SQVTM; CDR2 reads ANQGSEA. The CDR3 sequence: CSVEVAPTYGYTF. CDR3 bases: TGCAGCGTTGAAGTAGCGCCCACCTATGGCTACACCTTC.

The V call is TRBV30, the J call TRBJ1-5; D not resolved. Germline V gene sequence: CDR1 GTSNPN, CDR2 SVGIG (reference sequence). The V end was cut by 3 bases, the J end by 0 bases, with 21 bases between. The CDR3 is 18 amino acids. This CDR3 is CAWSNAEPGPYSNQPQHF. The CDR3 bases are TGTGCCTGGAGCAATGCCGAACCGGGCCCCTATAGCAATCAGCCCCAGCATTTT.

The V gene is TRBV10-3, the J gene TRBJ2-3; D is perhaps TRBD2 (6 bases). There are 15 residues in the CDR3. Germline V gives CDR1 ENHRY, CDR2 SYGVKD. V shed 2 bases and J shed 3 bases, with 12 bases lying between them. CDR3 region: CAISEVTRDTDTQYF. DNA of the CDR3: TGTGCCATCAGTGAGGTGACTAGAGATACAGATACGCAGTATTTT.

The V call is TRBV27, the J call TRBJ1-2; TRBD1 agrees at 10 bases. CDR1 and CDR2 (germline): MNHEY, SMNVEV (reference sequence). V lost 10 bases, J lost 8 bases, and 13 bases stayed unmatched. This CDR3 has 14 amino acids. CDR3 DNA sequence: TGTGCCACCTGGGGGGACAGGGGACCCTACGGCTACACCTTC. Its protein is CATWGDRGPYGYTF.

This clone was found many times. The V call is TRBV19, the J call TRBJ1-1, with 9 bases that match TRBD1. This CDR3 is built from 18 residues. CDR1 and CDR2 (germline): LNHDA, SQIVND (reference sequence). J lost 0 bases, V lost 0 bases, and 8 bases had no gene match. This chain's CDR3 is CASSIDAPGQGMNTEAFF. CDR3 nucleotide sequence: TGTGCCAGTAGTATAGACGCCCCGGGACAGGGAATGAACACTGAAGCTTTCTTT. Full variable domain (missing parts from reference TRBV19 and TRBJ1-1): DGGITQSPKYLFRKEGQNVTLSCEQNLNHDAMYWYRQDPGQGLRLIYYSQIVNDFQKGDIAEGYSVSREKKESFPLTVTSAQKNPTAFYLCASSIDAPGQGMNTEAFFGQGTRLTVV.

The rearrangement joins TRBV30 to TRBJ2-7; D might be TRBD1 (6 bases). CDR1 is GTSNPN and CDR2 is SVGIG in the germline V gene (reference sequence). Trimming left V 7 bases short and J 2 bases short, with 12 bases between. The CDR3 is 12 amino acids. CDR3: CAYRDTTYEQYF. DNA of the CDR3: TGTGCCTACCGGGACACCACCTACGAGCAGTACTTC. The whole variable domain, remainder taken from reference TRBV30 and TRBJ2-7, is SQTIHQWPATLVQPVGSPLSLECTVEGTSNPNLYWYRQAAGRGLQLLFYSVGIGQISSEVPQNLSASRPQDRQFILSSKKLLLSDSGFYLCAYRDTTYEQYFGPGTRLTVT.

The CDR3 sequence: CASSYTGAEAFF. CDR3 in DNA: TGTGCCAGCAGTTACACAGGGGCTGAAGCTTTCTTT. The chain links TRBV6-5 to TRBJ1-1; 7 bases are a match to TRBD1. V dropped 2 bases and J dropped 6; count of bases not matched to a gene: 0. The CDR3 spans 12 residues. The germline V gene encodes CDR1 MNHEY and CDR2 SVGAGI.

The chain joins TRBV9 to TRBJ1-1; D unclear. CDR1 SGDLS and CDR2 YYNGEE come from the germline V gene. This CDR3 contains 14 residues. V lost 0 bases and J lost 1, with 7 bases in between. The CDR3 reads CASSVESGNTEAFF. In DNA form, the CDR3 reads TGTGCCAGCAGCGTAGAATCTGGGAACACTGAAGCTTTCTTT.

The sample holds a few counts of this clone. The V call is TRBV7-8, the J call TRBJ1-5, with TRBD1 identical over 7 bases. The CDR3 is 14 amino acids. CDR1 is SGHVS and CDR2 is FQNEAQ in the germline V gene. The junction had 8 bases not matched to a gene; V was cut back by 5 bases and J by 7 bases. CDR3: CASSARQGEQPQHF. The CDR3 DNA reads TGTGCCAGCAGCGCAAGACAGGGAGAACAGCCCCAGCATTTT.

The chain couples TRBV7-9 to TRBJ2-2; the D gene is possibly TRBD2 (5 bases). This CDR3 has 13 amino acids. Germline CDR1 reads SEHNR; CDR2 reads FQNEAQ (reference sequence). The CDR3 DNA sequence: TGTGCGCGGGCAGCAGAAAACACCGGGGAGCTGTTTTTT. The encoded protein is CARAAENTGELFF.

There are a few counts of this clone. The rearrangement links TRBV19 to TRBJ1-1; D uncertain. Germline V lookup: CDR1 LNHDA, CDR2 SQIVND (reference sequence). This CDR3 is 15 amino acids long. Trimming pared 3 bases from V and 4 bases from J, leaving 15 bases between. CDR3 in DNA: TGTGCCAGTAGTATTGGGAAAATGGGCCCCACTGAAGCTTTCTTT. Translating it yields CASSIGKMGPTEAFF.

The chain is built from TRBV4-1 and TRBJ2-7; D gene uncertain. Between the trimmed V and J ends, which lost 6 bases and 1 base, there was a span of 13 bases. Germline V gene sequence: CDR1 MGHRA, CDR2 YSYEKL. The length of the CDR3 is 14 residues. CDR3 sequence (DNA): TGCGCCAGCAGTCGAGTGGCGGCTTCCTACGAGCAGTACTTC. Translated: CASSRVAASYEQYF.

Remarks on this clone: The identical CDR3 is also encoded by other nucleotide sequences in the sample. The chain links TRBV5-1 to TRBJ2-7; D might be TRBD1 (6 bases). CDR1 and CDR2 from the germline V gene are SGHRS and YFSETQ. CDR3 length equals 13 residues. Trimming took 3 bases from V and 0 from J, leaving 7 bases between them. The DNA of the CDR3 is TGCGCCAGCAGCTCGGACAGCTCCTACGAGCAGTACTTC. It encodes CASSSDSSYEQYF.

V gene TRBV5-1 combines with J gene TRBJ1-5, with TRBD1 identical over 7 bases. V lost 3 bases and J lost 4; bases outside the gene matches: 4. Germline V gives CDR1 SGHRS, CDR2 YFSETQ. There are 14 residues in the CDR3. CDR3 nucleotide sequence: TGCGCCAGCAGCTCGCGACAGGGAAATCAGCCCCAGCATTTT. Translated: CASSSRQGNQPQHF.

This clone has just a few counts. The J gene is TRBJ2-3, the V gene TRBV6-1; TRBD2 matches at 13 bases. The CDR3 is 18 residues long. Germline trimming cut 3 bases from V and 0 bases from J; bases unmatched to any gene: 6. Germline V gene lookup returns CDR1 MNHNS and CDR2 SASEGT. The CDR3 coding sequence is TGTGCCAGCAGTGAGACTAGCGGGGGGCCTTCGAGCACAGATACGCAGTATTTT. Its protein is CASSETSGGPSSTDTQYF.

In its sample, this clone was seen a few times. This chain's CDR3 is CASSWDRGRKTQYF. For the CDR3, the DNA is TGTGCCAGCAGCTGGGACAGGGGTAGGAAGACCCAGTACTTC. The J gene is TRBJ2-5, the V gene TRBV7-9; TRBD1 aligns across 10 bases. The CDR3 length is 14 residues. The germline gives CDR1 SEHNR, CDR2 FQNEAQ (reference sequence). V lost 4 bases to trimming and J lost 6 bases; unmatched junction nucleotides: 5.

The rearrangement uses TRBV4-1 and TRBJ1-2; D is uncertain. The germline gives CDR1 MGHRA, CDR2 YSYEKL. Trimming cost V 0 bases and J 5 bases, with 13 bases left between them. This CDR3 region has 15 residues. The CDR3: CASSQESLPGYGYTF. CDR3 sequence (DNA): TGCGCCAGCAGCCAAGAAAGCCTCCCTGGGTATGGCTACACCTTC.

The chain employs TRBV25-1 and TRBJ2-7; D remains unclear. The CDR3 is 12 residues long. CDR1 is MGHDK, CDR2 SYGVNS, per germline. The V end lost 6 bases, the J end lost 3 bases, and 9 bases lay between the germline ends. DNA of the CDR3: TGTGCCAGCAGCACGGACGTCTACGAGCAGTACTTC. The encoded protein is CASSTDVYEQYF.

The chain employs TRBV15 and TRBJ2-3; D gene unclear. With 8 bases removed from V and 6 bases from J, the gap between germline ends came to 18 bases. Germline values: CDR1 LNHNV, CDR2 YYDKDF (reference sequence). The CDR3 extends over 14 amino acids. The CDR3 protein is CATESKFEADTQYF. As DNA, the CDR3 is TGTGCCACCGAGAGCAAATTTGAAGCGGATACGCAGTATTTT.